The clone carrying this T cell receptor (beta chain) has a handful of counts. TCRdb ran MiXCR on the 5' RACE reads and lists one entry per CDR3 protein. The profile shows just under 350,000 distinct CDR3 sequences, roughly 14% of them singletons. The data were obtained in a study of CD8 T cells in ankylosing spondylitis. This CDR3 is 13 amino acids long. V shed 5 bases and J shed 5 bases, with 12 bases lying between them. Germline values: CDR1 SGHTA, CDR2 FQGNSA. V and J are TRBV7-2 and TRBJ1-2; no clear D. Sequences were obtained from blood, either unsorted or a sorted T cell fraction (not recorded which). The receptor's source is a male donor with ankylosing spondylitis or in good health (not recorded which). The CDR3 is CASSPGPEYGYTF. The CDR3 nucleotides are TGTGCCAGCAGCCCCGGGCCGGAGTATGGCTACACCTTC.